Listed below are T cell receptor beta chains from one sample, sequenced in a study of CD8 T cells in ankylosing spondylitis. TCRdb reanalysed the 5' RACE reads using MiXCR and keeps one entry per CDR3 protein. The sample lists around 770,000 distinct CDR3 sequences; around 19% were seen once. The material sequenced was blood, either unsorted or a sorted T cell fraction (not recorded which). The receptors stem from a male donor with ankylosing spondylitis. The CDR3 runs from the conserved cysteine through the conserved F or W.

v_gene	CDR3aa
TRBV11-2	CASSPRTSGVSSKTVEQFF
TRBV28	CASRGRGQNYGYTF
TRBV15	CATSRAQGSNEKLFF
TRBV4-1	CASSQEPGGFGNQPQHF
TRBV20-1	CSAIDETQYF
TRBV5-1	CASRYDGLNTEAFF
TRBV12-3/TRBV12-4	CASSFRRGRGPTNTEAFF
TRBV12-3/TRBV12-4	CASTGATDTQYF
TRBV2	CASSYVPGLVTNEQFF
TRBV29-1	CSVEYQLNTGELFF
TRBV6-5	CASSLLINHRDNEQFF